This T cell receptor (beta chain) is from a study of post-analysis software for immune sequencing data. Turning to the study itself: Relapsing-remitting, secondary progressive and progressive-relapsing multiple sclerosis courses were included. Study-wide points: Those with multiple sclerosis, the patient group, showed significantly lower normalized Chao1 diversity than controls. TRBV segments more frequent in patients than in controls numbered roughly 5 and included TRBV5-6, TRBV5-1 and TRBV20-1.

A word on this clonotype: Its target is unknown.

V lost 2 bases and J 0 bases, leaving 11 bases between the germline ends. Germline CDR1 is MNHEY and CDR2 is SMNVEV (reference sequence). The length of the CDR3 is 16 residues. Presence of unique molecular identifiers characterized the TCR beta cDNA libraries. Each batch of about 0.9 to 10 million T cells produced some 500,000 cDNA molecules. MiXCR, run by TCRdb on the PCR reads, gives a single entry per CDR3 protein. The table lists around 200,000 distinct CDR3 sequences, over 25% of them singletons. The gene calls are TRBV27 and TRBJ2-1; D not certain. The receptor's source is a girl aged 2 to 17 with multiple sclerosis. Sequencing was done on a sample of blood. The CDR3 DNA is TGTGCCAGCAGTTTAAGCCGTCGGAGCTCCTACAATGAGCAGTTCTTC. Protein product: CASSLSRRSSYNEQFF.